The subject of this entry is one TCR beta chain. For every sample, eight separate reactions were used to make cDNA. One entry per CDR3 protein, without DNA, is what TCRdb gives after re-calling the 5' RACE reads. The sample has around 220,000 distinct CDR3 sequences. Germline CDR1 reads SEHNR; CDR2 reads FQNEAQ (reference sequence). This CDR3 comprises 15 residues. The sample is drawn from a study of monozygotic twins with inflammatory bowel disease. The sequencing input was blood. V is TRBV7-9 and J is TRBJ1-5; TCRdb reports TRBD1, a call that lacks DNA to check it against. The clonotype originates from a human donor with ulcerative colitis or Crohn's disease, or a healthy co-twin of an affected twin (not recorded which). This chain's CDR3 is CASSFSTGNNQPQHF. Using reference TRBV7-9 and TRBJ1-5 for the parts outside the CDR3, the full variable domain is DTGVSQNPRHKITKRGQNVTFRCDPISEHNRLYWYRQTLGQGPEFLTYFQNEAQLEKSRLLSDRFSAERPKGSFSTLEIQRTEQGDSAMYLCASSFSTGNNQPQHFGDGTRLSIL.